This T cell receptor (beta chain) was recovered during a study of PD-1 blockade in classical Hodgkin lymphoma. In regard to this clone: Its antigen is undetermined.

Using immunoSEQ multiplex PCR, the repertoire was profiled, and TCRdb retains in-frame clones only, with some absent. The sample has tens of thousands of clones, roughly nine tenths seen once. The germline V gene encodes CDR1 SQVTM and CDR2 ANQGSEA. This CDR3 has 16 amino acids. V shed 0 bases, J shed 4 bases, and the junction held 8 bases outside the gene matches. Time point of the sample: cycle 4 day 1 (C4D1), after more than five weeks of nivolumab. Every patient relapsed after autologous stem cell transplantation, and brentuximab vedotin exposure varied. Patients reached a best response of complete response, partial response or progressive disease. Points from the study as a whole: Diversity in CD4+ TCRs, unlike that measured in CD8+ TCRs, had risen significantly by C4D1. The authors excluded patients who started nivolumab under 1 year after ASCT. Complete responders entered with baseline diversity on par with newly diagnosed patients, the results showed.

The V and J genes are TRBV29-1 and TRBJ1-3; 8 positions match TRBD1. The TCR sequence derives from a human donor with classical Hodgkin lymphoma. The sequencing used peripheral blood mononuclear cells (PBMCs), collected before the fourth cycle of nivolumab. This CDR3 reads CSVEENSGGRGNTIYF. Here the CDR3 DNA reads TGCAGCGTTGAAGAAAATTCAGGGGGCAGAGGAAACACCATATATTTT.